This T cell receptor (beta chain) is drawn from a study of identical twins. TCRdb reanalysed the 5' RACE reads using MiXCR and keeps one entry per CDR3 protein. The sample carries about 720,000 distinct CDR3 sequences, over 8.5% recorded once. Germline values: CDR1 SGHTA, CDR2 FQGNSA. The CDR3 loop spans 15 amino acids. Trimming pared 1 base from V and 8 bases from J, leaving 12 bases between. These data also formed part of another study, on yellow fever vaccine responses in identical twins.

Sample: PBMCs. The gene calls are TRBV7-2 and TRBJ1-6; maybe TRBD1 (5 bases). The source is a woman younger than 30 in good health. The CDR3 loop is CASSLVSGLDSPLHF. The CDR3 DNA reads TGTGCCAGCAGCTTAGTATCAGGGTTGGATTCACCCCTCCACTTT.